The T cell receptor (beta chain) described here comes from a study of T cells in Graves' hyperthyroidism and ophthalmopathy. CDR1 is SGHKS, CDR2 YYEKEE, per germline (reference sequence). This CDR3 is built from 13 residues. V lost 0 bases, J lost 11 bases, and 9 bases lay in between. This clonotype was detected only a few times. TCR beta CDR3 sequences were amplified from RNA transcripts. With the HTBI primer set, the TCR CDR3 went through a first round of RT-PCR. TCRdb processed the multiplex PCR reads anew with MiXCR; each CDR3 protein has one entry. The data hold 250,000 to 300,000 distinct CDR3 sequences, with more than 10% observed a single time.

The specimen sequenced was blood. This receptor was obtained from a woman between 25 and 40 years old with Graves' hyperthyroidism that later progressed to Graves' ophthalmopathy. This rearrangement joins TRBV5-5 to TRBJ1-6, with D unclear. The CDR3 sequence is CASSLDGFPPLHF. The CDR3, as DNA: TGTGCCAGCAGCTTGGATGGGTTTCCACCCCTCCACTTT. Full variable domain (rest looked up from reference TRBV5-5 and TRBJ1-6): DAGVTQSPTHLIKTRGQQVTLRCSPISGHKSVSWYQQVLGQGPQFIFQYYEKEERGRGNFPDRFSARQFPNYSSELNVNALLLGDSALYLCASSLDGFPPLHFGNGTRLTVT.